This T cell receptor beta chain was found in a study of shared clonotypes between healthy human individuals. Profiling relied on immunoSEQ multiplex PCR, and the TCRdb table lists in-frame clones only, not all of them. Altogether 740,000 or so clones are present, 60% to 75% being singletons, with the ten largest covering 1.5% to 2%. Only one count was recorded for this clone. Germline assignment: CDR1 MNHNY and CDR2 SVGAGI (reference sequence). This CDR3 contains 15 residues. V lost 10 bases to trimming and J lost 11 bases; unmatched junction nucleotides: 16. What was sequenced was memory CD4+ T cells sorted from blood. Indicated subset: CD45RA-negative fraction. This TCR was recovered from a young woman in good health. This chain links TRBV6-6 with TRBJ1-4, with 10 nucleotides matching TRBD1. This CDR3 reads CATHNPGQGTGKLFF. CDR3 DNA: TGTGCCACCCACAACCCGGGACAGGGGACGGGGAAACTGTTTTTT.